The 10 T cell receptor beta chains given below trace back to one sample, sequenced in a study of cytomegalovirus exposure and HLA in healthy donors. PCR involved 60 Vbeta and 13 Jbeta primers. Clones were read by immunoSEQ multiplex PCR, and TCRdb kept only the in-frame ones, dropping some. The top ten hold 0.63% of the sample, which has roughly 200,000 clones, over 60% seen once. The sequenced sample consisted of PBMCs. The source is a man aged 18 to 30 in good health and CMV-seronegative.

The CDR3 sequence: CASSEAWGRESDTQYF. For the CDR3, the DNA is TGTGCCAGCAGTGAAGCCTGGGGGCGCGAGTCAGATACGCAGTATTTT. The chain carries TRBV2 and TRBJ2-3; tentative D call: TRBD1 (6 bases). CDR1 is SNHLY and CDR2 is FYNNEI in the germline V gene. V was cut by 0 bases and J by 4 bases, with 14 bases left in between. This CDR3 contains 16 residues.

The rearrangement links TRBV7-9 to TRBJ2-7; 8 bases fit TRBD1. The CDR3 is made up of 14 amino acids. Germline V lookup: CDR1 SEHNR, CDR2 FQNEAQ (reference sequence). The V segment lost 3 bases and the J segment 2 bases; nucleotides outside the gene matches: 3. The CDR3 sequence: CASSFGTGPYEQYF. CDR3 in DNA: TGTGCCAGCAGCTTCGGGACAGGTCCCTACGAGCAGTACTTC.

The chain recombines TRBV6-4 with TRBJ1-1, with 11 positions matching TRBD1. Germline CDR1 is MRHNA and CDR2 is SNTAGT. This CDR3 region has 16 residues. Germline trimming cut 3 bases from V and 4 bases from J; bases unmatched to any gene: 7. CDR3 sequence reads: CASSEWNGTGGTEAFF. The CDR3 DNA reads as TGTGCCAGCAGTGAATGGAATGGGACAGGGGGCACTGAAGCTTTCTTT.

The chain joins TRBV6-4 to TRBJ2-1; 12 bases map to TRBD2. Germline V gene lookup returns CDR1 MRHNA and CDR2 SNTAGT. Trimming removed 3 bases from V and 9 bases from J; junction bases left unmatched: 12. The CDR3 is made up of 17 amino acids. CDR3 DNA sequence: TGTGCCAGCAGTGAGTCTAGCGGGAGGGCCCCTAATTCTGAGCAGTTCTTC. Translated: CASSESSGRAPNSEQFF.

V gene TRBV27 combines with J gene TRBJ1-5; D is unresolved. CDR3 size: 15 residues. Trimming took 0 bases from V and 5 from J, leaving 11 bases between them. Germline-derived CDR1 and CDR2 are MNHEY and SMNVEV (reference sequence). CDR3 amino acids: CASSLSPAGDQPQHF. Written as DNA, the CDR3 is TGTGCCAGCAGTTTATCTCCCGCCGGTGATCAGCCCCAGCATTTT.

V gene TRBV7-2 combines with J gene TRBJ1-1; 8 bases match TRBD1. The V gene's germline CDR1 is SGHTA and CDR2 FQGNSA. CDR3 length: 13 amino acids. V gave up 7 bases and J gave up 14 bases; unmatched junction bases: 15. The CDR3 DNA reads as TGTGCCAGCACCCTGAACCGGGACAGGACTCAATTCTTT. Its protein is CASTLNRDRTQFF.

This clone was found a few times. The chain recombines TRBV27 with TRBJ2-1; the match to TRBD2 covers 15 bases. The CDR3 loop spans 16 amino acids. Germline V lookup: CDR1 MNHEY, CDR2 SMNVEV (reference sequence). V dropped 4 bases and J dropped 8; count of bases not matched to a gene: 6. CDR3 in amino acids: CASSSRTSGRAYEQFF. CDR3 nucleotide sequence: TGTGCCAGCAGTTCCCGGACTAGCGGGAGGGCCTATGAGCAGTTCTTC.

This clone has only a few counts. The rearrangement uses TRBV18 and TRBJ2-2, with unresolved D. This CDR3 is built from 13 residues. The V gene's germline CDR1 is KGHSH and CDR2 LQKENI. Trimming left V 3 bases short and J 4 bases short, with 6 bases between. Here the CDR3 DNA reads TGTGCCAGCTCACCGAGAAGCACCGGGGAGCTGTTTTTT. Its translation: CASSPRSTGELFF.

The V gene is TRBV30, the J gene TRBJ2-2; D not resolved. V was clipped by 5 bases and J by 7 bases, with 8 bases between them. Germline lookup yields CDR1 GTSNPN and CDR2 SVGIG (reference sequence). The length of the CDR3 is 11 residues. The CDR3 is CAWAPGGELFF. The CDR3 DNA is TGTGCCTGGGCCCCGGGCGGGGAGCTGTTTTTT.

This clone was detected only once. The chain has TRBV6-6 and TRBJ1-1; D is ambiguous. The V gene's germline CDR1 is MNHNY and CDR2 SVGAGI (reference sequence). This CDR3 spans 16 amino acids. Deletions cut 0 bases from V and 0 bases from J, with 11 bases between. In DNA form, the CDR3 reads TGTGCCAGCAGTTACTCGTACAGAACCATGAACACTGAAGCTTTCTTT. Encoded protein: CASSYSYRTMNTEAFF.